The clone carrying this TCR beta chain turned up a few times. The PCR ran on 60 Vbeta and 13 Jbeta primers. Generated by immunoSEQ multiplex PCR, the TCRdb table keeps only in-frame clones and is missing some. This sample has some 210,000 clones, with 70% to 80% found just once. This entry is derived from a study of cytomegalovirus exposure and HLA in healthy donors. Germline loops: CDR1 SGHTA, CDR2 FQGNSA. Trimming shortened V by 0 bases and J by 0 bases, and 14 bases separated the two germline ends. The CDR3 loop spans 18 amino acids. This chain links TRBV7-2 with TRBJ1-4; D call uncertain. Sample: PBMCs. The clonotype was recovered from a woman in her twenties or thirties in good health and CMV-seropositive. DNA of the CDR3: TGTGCCAGCAGCTTAGCTTTTGGCAGATTCGCAACTAATGAAAAACTGTTTTTT. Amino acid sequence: CASSLAFGRFATNEKLFF. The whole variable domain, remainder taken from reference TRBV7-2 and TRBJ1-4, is GAGVSQSPSNKVTEKGKDVELRCDPISGHTALYWYRQSLGQGLEFLIYFQGNSAPDKSGLPSDRFSAERTGGSVSTLTIQRTQQEDSAVYLCASSLAFGRFATNEKLFFGSGTQLSVL.